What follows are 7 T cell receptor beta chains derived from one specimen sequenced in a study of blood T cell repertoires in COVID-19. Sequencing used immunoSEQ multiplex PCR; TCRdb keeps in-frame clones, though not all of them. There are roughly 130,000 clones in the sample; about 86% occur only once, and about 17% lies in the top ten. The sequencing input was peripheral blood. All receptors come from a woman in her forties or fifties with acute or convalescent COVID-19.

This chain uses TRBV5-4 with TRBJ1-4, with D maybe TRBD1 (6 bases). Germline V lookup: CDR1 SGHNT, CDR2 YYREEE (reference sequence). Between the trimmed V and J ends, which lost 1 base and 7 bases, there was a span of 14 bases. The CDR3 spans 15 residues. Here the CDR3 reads CASSLSEGVGEKLFF. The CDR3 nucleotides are TGTGCCAGCAGCTTGTCCGAGGGGGTGGGTGAAAAACTGTTTTTT.

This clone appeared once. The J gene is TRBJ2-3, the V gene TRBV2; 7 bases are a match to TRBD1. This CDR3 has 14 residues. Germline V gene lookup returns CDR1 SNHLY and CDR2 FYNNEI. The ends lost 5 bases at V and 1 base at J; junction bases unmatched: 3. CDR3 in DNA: TGTGCCAGCAGTCCCGGGACAGGCACAGATACGCAGTATTTT. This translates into CASSPGTGTDTQYF.

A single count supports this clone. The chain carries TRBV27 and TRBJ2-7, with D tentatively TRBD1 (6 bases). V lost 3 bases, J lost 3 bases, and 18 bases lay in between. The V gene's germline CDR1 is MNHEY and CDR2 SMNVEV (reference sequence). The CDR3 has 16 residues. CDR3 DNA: TGTGCCAGCAGTTTTGAACAGGGTGGCCTTAACTACGAGCAGTACTTC. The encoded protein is CASSFEQGGLNYEQYF.

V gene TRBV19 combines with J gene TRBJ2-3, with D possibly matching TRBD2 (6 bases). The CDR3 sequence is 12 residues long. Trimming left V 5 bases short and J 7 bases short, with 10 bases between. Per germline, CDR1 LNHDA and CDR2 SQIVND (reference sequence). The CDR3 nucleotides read TGTGCCAGTAGTGTGGGGGGTAATACGCAGTATTTT. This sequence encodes CASSVGGNTQYF. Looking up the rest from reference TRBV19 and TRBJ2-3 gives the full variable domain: DGGITQSPKYLFRKEGQNVTLSCEQNLNHDAMYWYRQDPGQGLRLIYYSQIVNDFQKGDIAEGYSVSREKKESFPLTVTSAQKNPTAFYLCASSVGGNTQYFGPGTRLTVL.

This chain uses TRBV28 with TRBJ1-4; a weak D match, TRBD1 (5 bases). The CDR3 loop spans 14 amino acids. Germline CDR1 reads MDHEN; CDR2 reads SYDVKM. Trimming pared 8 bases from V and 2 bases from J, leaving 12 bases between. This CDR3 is CASAGGVTNEKLFF. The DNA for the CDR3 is TGTGCCAGCGCGGGGGGGGTTACTAATGAAAAACTGTTTTTT.

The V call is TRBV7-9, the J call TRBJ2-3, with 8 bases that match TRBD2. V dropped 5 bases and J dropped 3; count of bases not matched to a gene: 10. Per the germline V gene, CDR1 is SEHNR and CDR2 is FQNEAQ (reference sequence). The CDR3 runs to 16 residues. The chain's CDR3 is CASSLAGGGWTDTQYF. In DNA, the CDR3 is TGTGCCAGCAGCCTTGCGGGCGGGGGGTGGACAGATACGCAGTATTTT.

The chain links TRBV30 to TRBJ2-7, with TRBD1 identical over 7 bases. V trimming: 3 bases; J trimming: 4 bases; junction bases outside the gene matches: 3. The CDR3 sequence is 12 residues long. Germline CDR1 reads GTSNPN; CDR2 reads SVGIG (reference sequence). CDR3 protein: CAWSDREYEQYF. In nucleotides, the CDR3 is TGTGCCTGGAGCGACAGGGAGTACGAGCAGTACTTC.